One and the same sample provided the 23 T cell receptor beta chains below, sequenced in a study of blood T cell repertoires in COVID-19. Measured with immunoSEQ multiplex PCR; TCRdb has only the in-frame clones, and not every one. The sample contains some 60,000 clones, about 88% of which appear only once. Material: peripheral blood. The receptors were gathered from a human donor with active COVID-19. The donor label of this sample is uncertain.

The chain carries TRBV28 and TRBJ1-1, with D possibly TRBD1 on 5 matching bases. The CDR3 is made up of 13 amino acids. Between the trimmed V and J ends, which lost 4 bases and 5 bases, there was a span of 11 bases. Germline V lookup: CDR1 MDHEN, CDR2 SYDVKM. The CDR3 sequence: CASSSSRVTEAFF. The CDR3 DNA follows: TGTGCCAGCAGTTCATCCAGGGTTACTGAAGCTTTCTTT.

The chain employs TRBV18 and TRBJ2-3, with D hard to call. V was trimmed by 3 bases and J by 6 bases, leaving 13 bases between them. The CDR3 is 14 amino acids. Germline CDR1 is KGHSH and CDR2 is LQKENI. This chain's CDR3 is CASSPIGAADTQYF. DNA for the CDR3: TGTGCCAGCTCACCGATTGGAGCAGCCGATACGCAGTATTTT. The whole variable domain, filled in from reference TRBV18 and TRBJ2-3, reads NAGVMQNPRHLVRRRGQEARLRCSPMKGHSHVYWYRQLPEEGLKFMVYLQKENIIDESGMPKERFSAEFPKEGPSILRIQQVVRGDSAAYFCASSPIGAADTQYFGPGTRLTVL.

Turning to this clone: The junction departs from the called germline gene at one end, perhaps through a read error. The chain links TRBV7-2 to TRBJ2-1; D may be TRBD1 (8 bases). The CDR3 has 13 amino acids. Germline loops: CDR1 SGHTA, CDR2 FQGNSA. The CDR3 spells CASSFLLAEDRVF. CDR3 nucleotides: TGTGCCAGCAGCTTTCTTCTAGCGGAGGACAGGGTCTTC.

V gene TRBV7-9 combines with J gene TRBJ2-7, with a tentative D call TRBD2 (6 bases). Trimming removed 0 bases from V and 6 bases from J, with 9 bases in between. Germline assignment: CDR1 SEHNR and CDR2 FQNEAQ (reference sequence). There are 13 residues in the CDR3. The CDR3 loop reads CASSLAEGVEQYF. For the CDR3, the DNA is TGTGCCAGCAGCTTAGCGGAGGGAGTCGAGCAGTACTTC.

The chain carries TRBV5-4 and TRBJ2-3; 8 bases agree with TRBD2. This CDR3 region has 14 residues. Trimming removed 7 bases from V and 5 bases from J; junction bases left unmatched: 9. The germline CDR1 and CDR2 sequences are SGHNT and YYREEE (reference sequence). The CDR3 nucleotides are TGTGCCAGCGGGCCCGGGGGGGCAGGAGATACGCAGTATTTT. Translated, it gives CASGPGGAGDTQYF.

The chain uses TRBV2 and TRBJ1-5; 7 nucleotides align to TRBD1. The V gene end was trimmed by 5 bases and the J gene end by 1 base; junction bases not matched to a gene: 2. CDR1 is SNHLY and CDR2 is FYNNEI in the germline V gene. CDR3 length equals 14 residues. The CDR3 sequence is CASSRQGSNQPQHF. Written as DNA, the CDR3 is TGTGCCAGCAGTAGACAGGGCAGCAATCAGCCCCAGCATTTT.

The chain is built from TRBV3-1 (or the pseudogene TRBV3-2) and TRBJ2-5; 10 positions match TRBD2. The germline V gene has CDR1 LGHDT and CDR2 YNNKEL (reference sequence). This CDR3 is 19 amino acids long. Unmatched junction bases numbered 14, after V lost 1 base and J lost 3 bases. CDR3 residues: CASSQGALAGALKEETQYF. The CDR3 DNA reads TGTGCCAGCAGCCAAGGTGCCCTAGCGGGGGCCTTAAAGGAAGAGACCCAGTACTTC.

The chain uses TRBV7-9 and TRBJ2-2; 8 bases agree with TRBD2. The CDR3 has 16 amino acids. From germline, CDR1 is SEHNR and CDR2 FQNEAQ (reference sequence). J was trimmed by 2 bases and V by 5 bases; bases with no gene match: 7. Here the CDR3 DNA reads TGTGCCAGCAGCCAACAAACTAGCGGTAACACCGGGGAGCTGTTTTTT. Its protein is CASSQQTSGNTGELFF.

The V and J genes are TRBV28 and TRBJ1-1; D is possibly TRBD1 (5 bases). CDR3 length: 13 residues. V lost 5 bases, J lost 11 bases, and 18 bases lay in between. Germline V CDR1 and CDR2: MDHEN, SYDVKM. Written as DNA, the CDR3 is TGTGCCAGCAGTCGTAACAGGCGTCTGAACGCTTTCTTT. Translation gives CASSRNRRLNAFF.

This chain connects TRBV6-6 to TRBJ2-7; 7 bases match TRBD1. This CDR3 has 17 amino acids. Germline V gene sequence: CDR1 MNHNY, CDR2 SVGAGI (reference sequence). The V gene end was trimmed by 5 bases and the J gene end by 7 bases; junction bases not matched to a gene: 20. CDR3 bases: TGTGCCAGCAGTCCGAACTTCCCTTGGACAGGCTCGAATGAGCAGTACTTC. Translation: CASSPNFPWTGSNEQYF.

The genes are TRBV18 and TRBJ1-2, with 8 bases aligning to TRBD1. The CDR3 runs 16 residues. The trim removed 3 bases at V and 0 bases at J, leaving 6 bases unmatched. Germline V gives CDR1 KGHSH, CDR2 LQKENI. CDR3 nucleotide sequence: TGTGCCAGCTCACCGGGACAGGTTAGAGCTAACTATGGCTACACCTTC. Amino acids: CASSPGQVRANYGYTF.

This clone has more than one count but fewer than ten. The chain has TRBV7-2 and TRBJ2-7; 7 nucleotides match TRBD1. Germline CDR1 reads SGHTA; CDR2 reads FQGNSA. V gave up 1 base and J gave up 7 bases; unmatched junction bases: 10. The CDR3 length is 15 residues. The CDR3 loop reads CASSLGGGPGEEQYF. In nucleotides, the CDR3 is TGTGCCAGCAGCTTAGGAGGGGGCCCCGGGGAGGAGCAGTACTTC.

DNA of the CDR3: TGCGCCAGCAGGTTTAGCGGGAGCTCCTACAATGAGCAGTTCTTC. Translating gives CASRFSGSSYNEQFF. This chain connects TRBV5-1 to TRBJ2-1, with TRBD2 identical over 9 bases. The germline V gene has CDR1 SGHRS and CDR2 YFSETQ. V shed 5 bases, J shed 0 bases, and the junction held 3 bases outside the gene matches. The CDR3 runs to 15 residues.

The V and J genes are TRBV5-1 and TRBJ2-3; no clear D gene. Per the germline V gene, CDR1 is SGHRS and CDR2 is YFSETQ. The V and J ends lost 0 bases and 1 base respectively, with 3 bases between them. The CDR3 runs 13 residues. The CDR3 loop reads CASSLGGTDTQYF. The CDR3 coding sequence is TGCGCCAGCAGCTTGGGCGGCACAGATACGCAGTATTTT.

V usage is TRBV7-2 and J usage is TRBJ2-7; 11 bases map to TRBD2. Germline assignment: CDR1 SGHTA and CDR2 FQGNSA. CDR3 length equals 16 residues. V shed 2 bases and J 2 bases; nucleotides not matched to a gene: 5. CDR3: CASSLSGTSGTYEQYF. The CDR3 DNA reads TGTGCCAGCAGCTTATCCGGGACTAGCGGAACCTACGAGCAGTACTTC.

The chain links TRBV7-9 to TRBJ1-2, with 7 bases lining up with TRBD1. CDR3 size: 15 residues. Germline V gene data show CDR1 as SEHNR and CDR2 as FQNEAQ (reference sequence). With 2 bases clipped from V and 3 bases from J, the junction kept 6 bases outside the gene matches. The CDR3 DNA reads as TGTGCCAGCAGCTTAAGCCGACAGGGACACTATGGCTACACCTTC. It is translated as CASSLSRQGHYGYTF.

This chain connects TRBV7-8 to TRBJ1-2; the D gene is possibly TRBD1 (6 bases). V was cut by 5 bases and J by 4 bases, with 17 bases left in between. CDR3 length: 15 amino acids. Germline CDR1 and CDR2: SGHVS and FQNEAQ. CDR3 sequence reads: CASSVSQGSPYGYTF. The CDR3 bases are TGTGCCAGCAGCGTCTCCCAGGGGTCCCCCTATGGCTACACCTTC.

The count of this clone is one. The J gene is TRBJ2-7, the V gene TRBV2; weak D call: TRBD2 (5 bases). Deletions cut 4 bases from V and 3 bases from J, with 7 bases between. Looked up from germline, CDR1 is SNHLY and CDR2 is FYNNEI. The CDR3 runs 12 residues. CDR3 protein: CASSGRGYEQYF. The DNA of the CDR3 is TGTGCCAGCAGTGGACGGGGCTACGAGCAGTACTTC.

The J gene is TRBJ2-2, the V gene TRBV6-4; TRBD1 matches 7 bases. The junction had 4 bases not matched to a gene; V was cut back by 5 bases and J by 7 bases. The CDR3 is made up of 13 amino acids. The germline CDR1 and CDR2 sequences are MRHNA and SNTAGT. The CDR3 sequence is CASSRQGGGELFF. The DNA for the CDR3 is TGTGCCAGCAGTCGACAGGGCGGCGGGGAGCTGTTTTTT.

The chain recombines TRBV13 with TRBJ1-2, with 8 bases that match TRBD1. V lost 2 bases and J lost 4; bases outside the gene matches: 6. The CDR3 totals 15 residues. CDR1 is PRHDT and CDR2 is FYEKMQ in the germline V gene (reference sequence). The CDR3: CASSLSPGGGYGYTF. The CDR3 DNA reads as TGTGCCAGCAGCTTAAGTCCAGGGGGCGGCTATGGCTACACCTTC.

DNA of the CDR3: TGCGCCAGCAGACCCCGGGTAGGGGGCTGGGAGACCCAGTACTTC. It codes for CASRPRVGGWETQYF. The rearrangement links TRBV4-1 to TRBJ2-5; 7 bases line up with TRBD1. The V gene's germline CDR1 is MGHRA and CDR2 YSYEKL. The J segment lost 5 bases and the V segment lost 6 bases, leaving 12 bases of the junction unmatched. The CDR3 has 15 amino acids.

The rearrangement joins TRBV4-1 to TRBJ2-7; 9 nucleotides line up with TRBD1. This CDR3 has 17 residues. V dropped 0 bases and J dropped 5; count of bases not matched to a gene: 11. The germline CDR1 and CDR2 sequences are MGHRA and YSYEKL. The CDR3 is CASSQDPPDRGIDEQYF. The CDR3 nucleotides are TGCGCCAGCAGCCAAGACCCGCCTGACAGGGGGATCGACGAGCAGTACTTC.

The chain couples TRBV27 to TRBJ1-4, with a tentative D call TRBD1 (6 bases). Germline V gene sequence: CDR1 MNHEY, CDR2 SMNVEV (reference sequence). The CDR3 loop spans 15 amino acids. The V and J ends lost 5 bases and 8 bases respectively, with 18 bases between them. Here the CDR3 DNA reads TGTGCCAGCAGTCTACAAACAGGGTGGGGGGAAAAACTGTTTTTT. Translating it yields CASSLQTGWGEKLFF.